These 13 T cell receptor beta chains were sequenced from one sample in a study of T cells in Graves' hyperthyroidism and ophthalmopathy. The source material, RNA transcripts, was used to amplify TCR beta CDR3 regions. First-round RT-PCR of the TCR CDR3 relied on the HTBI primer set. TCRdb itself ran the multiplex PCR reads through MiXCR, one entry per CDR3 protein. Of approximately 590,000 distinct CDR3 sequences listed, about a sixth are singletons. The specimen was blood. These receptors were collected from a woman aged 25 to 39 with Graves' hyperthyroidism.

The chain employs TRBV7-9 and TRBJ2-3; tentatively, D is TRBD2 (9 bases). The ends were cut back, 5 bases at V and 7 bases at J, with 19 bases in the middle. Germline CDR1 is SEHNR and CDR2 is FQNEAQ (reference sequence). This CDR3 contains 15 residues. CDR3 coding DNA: TGTGCCAGCAGCCCGCAGGGGGCTAGCGGGAATACGCAGTATTTT. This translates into CASSPQGASGNTQYF.

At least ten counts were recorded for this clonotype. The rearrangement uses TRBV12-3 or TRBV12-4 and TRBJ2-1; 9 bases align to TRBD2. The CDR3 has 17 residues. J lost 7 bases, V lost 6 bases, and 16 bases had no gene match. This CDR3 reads CASSSSSGSLLRNEQFF. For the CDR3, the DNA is TGTGCCAGCAGCTCGAGTAGCGGGAGTTTGCTTCGGAATGAGCAGTTCTTC.

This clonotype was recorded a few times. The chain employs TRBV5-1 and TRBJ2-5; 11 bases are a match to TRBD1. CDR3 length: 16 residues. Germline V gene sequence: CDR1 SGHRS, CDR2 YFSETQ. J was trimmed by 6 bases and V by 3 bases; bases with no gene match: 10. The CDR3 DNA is TGCGCCAGCAGCTCAAACAGCCGGGACAGGGGGAAGACCCAGTACTTC. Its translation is CASSSNSRDRGKTQYF.

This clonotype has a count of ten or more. The CDR3 DNA follows: TGTGCCAGCAGCTTAGCCTCCTTAGCGGGAGGGCCGTTGAGCTCCTACAATGAGCAGTTCTTC. Translated: CASSLASLAGGPLSSYNEQFF. The chain joins TRBV7-2 to TRBJ2-1, with TRBD2 identical over 11 bases. J lost 0 bases, V lost 0 bases, and 13 bases had no gene match. CDR3 length: 21 amino acids. The germline gives CDR1 SGHTA, CDR2 FQGNSA. Combining the CDR3 with reference TRBV7-2 and TRBJ2-1 gives the whole variable domain GAGVSQSPSNKVTEKGKDVELRCDPISGHTALYWYRQSLGQGLEFLIYFQGNSAPDKSGLPSDRFSAERTGGSVSTLTIQRTQQEDSAVYLCASSLASLAGGPLSSYNEQFFGPGTRLTVL.

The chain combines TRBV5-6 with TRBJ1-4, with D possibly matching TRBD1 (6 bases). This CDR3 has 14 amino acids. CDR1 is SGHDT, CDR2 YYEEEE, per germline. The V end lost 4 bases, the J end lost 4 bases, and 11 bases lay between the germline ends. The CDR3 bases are TGTGCCAGCAGCCCGGACAGCGGTAATGAAAAACTGTTTTTT. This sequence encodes CASSPDSGNEKLFF.

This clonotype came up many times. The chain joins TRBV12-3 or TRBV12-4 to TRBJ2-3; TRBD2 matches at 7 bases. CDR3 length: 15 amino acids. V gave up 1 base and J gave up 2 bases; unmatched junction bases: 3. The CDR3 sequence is CASSLGGRNTDTQYF. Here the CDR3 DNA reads TGTGCCAGCAGTTTAGGCGGGAGAAACACAGATACGCAGTATTTT.

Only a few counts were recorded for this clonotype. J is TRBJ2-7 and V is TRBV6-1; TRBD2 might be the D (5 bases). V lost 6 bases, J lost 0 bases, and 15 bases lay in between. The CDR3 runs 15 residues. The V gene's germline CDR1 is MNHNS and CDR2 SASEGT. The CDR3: CASRPGLTSSYEQYF. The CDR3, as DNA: TGTGCCAGCAGACCCGGACTGACAAGCTCCTACGAGCAGTACTTC.

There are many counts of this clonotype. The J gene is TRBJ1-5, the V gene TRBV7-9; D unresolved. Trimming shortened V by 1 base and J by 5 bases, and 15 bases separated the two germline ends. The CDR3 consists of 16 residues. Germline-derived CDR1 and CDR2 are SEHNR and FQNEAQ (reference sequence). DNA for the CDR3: TGTGCCAGCAGCTTAGGTCGCAGTGGAGGCCATCAGCCCCAGCATTTT. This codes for CASSLGRSGGHQPQHF. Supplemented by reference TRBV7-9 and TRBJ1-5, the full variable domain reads DTGVSQNPRHKITKRGQNVTFRCDPISEHNRLYWYRQTLGQGPEFLTYFQNEAQLEKSRLLSDRFSAERPKGSFSTLEIQRTEQGDSAMYLCASSLGRSGGHQPQHFGDGTRLSIL.

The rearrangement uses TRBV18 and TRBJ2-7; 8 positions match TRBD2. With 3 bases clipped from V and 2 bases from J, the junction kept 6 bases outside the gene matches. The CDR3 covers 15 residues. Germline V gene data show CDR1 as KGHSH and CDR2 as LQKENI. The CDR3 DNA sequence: TGTGCCAGCTCACCTCCGGGACTAGAAGCCTACGAGCAGTACTTC. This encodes CASSPPGLEAYEQYF. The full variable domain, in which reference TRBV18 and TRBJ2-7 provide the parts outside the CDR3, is NAGVMQNPRHLVRRRGQEARLRCSPMKGHSHVYWYRQLPEEGLKFMVYLQKENIIDESGMPKERFSAEFPKEGPSILRIQQVVRGDSAAYFCASSPPGLEAYEQYFGPGTRLTVT.

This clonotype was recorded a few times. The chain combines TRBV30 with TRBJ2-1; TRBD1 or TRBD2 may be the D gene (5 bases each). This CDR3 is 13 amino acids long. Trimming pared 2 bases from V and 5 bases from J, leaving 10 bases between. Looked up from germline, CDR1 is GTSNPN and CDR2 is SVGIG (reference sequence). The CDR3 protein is CAWSWGTDNEQFF. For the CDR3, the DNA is TGTGCCTGGAGTTGGGGGACCGACAATGAGCAGTTCTTC.

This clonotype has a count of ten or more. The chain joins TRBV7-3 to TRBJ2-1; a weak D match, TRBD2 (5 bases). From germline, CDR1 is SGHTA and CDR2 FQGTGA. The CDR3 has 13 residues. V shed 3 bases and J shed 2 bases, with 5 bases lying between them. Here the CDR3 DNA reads TGTGCCAGCAGCTTGGAGGCCTACAATGAGCAGTTCTTC. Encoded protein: CASSLEAYNEQFF.

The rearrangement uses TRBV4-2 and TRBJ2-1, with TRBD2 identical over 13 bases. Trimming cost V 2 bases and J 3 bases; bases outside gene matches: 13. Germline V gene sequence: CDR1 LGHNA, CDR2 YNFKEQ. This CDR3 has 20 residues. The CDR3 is CASSQSDGTSGKAGYNEQFF. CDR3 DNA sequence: TGTGCCAGCAGCCAATCCGACGGGACTAGCGGGAAAGCCGGCTACAATGAGCAGTTCTTC.

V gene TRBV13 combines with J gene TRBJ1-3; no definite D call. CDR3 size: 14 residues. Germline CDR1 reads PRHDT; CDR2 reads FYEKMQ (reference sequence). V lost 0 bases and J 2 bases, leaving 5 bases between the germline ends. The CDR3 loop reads CASSLGEPGNTIYF. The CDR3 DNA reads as TGTGCCAGCAGCTTAGGGGAGCCTGGAAACACCATATATTTT. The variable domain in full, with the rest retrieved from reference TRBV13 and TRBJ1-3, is AAGVIQSPRHLIKEKRETATLKCYPIPRHDTVYWYQQGPGQDPQFLISFYEKMQSDKGSIPDRFSAQQFSDYHSELNMSSLELGDSALYFCASSLGEPGNTIYFGEGSWLTVV.